This T cell receptor (beta chain) was found in a study of shared clonotypes between healthy human individuals (dated by TCRdb to between 2020 and 2021). Turning to the overall study: The cohort included three men and two women between 18 and 49 years of age. For each donor, three plates each were used for CD4 naive and CD4 memory, two plates were used for CD8 naive, and one plate was used for CD8 memory. To estimate repertoire size and how much clonotypes are shared between individuals, the study performed deep sequencing of blood TCR repertoires from a few healthy adults. To increase sequencing depth and limit assay-specific biases, different laboratories used diverse techniques to prepare libraries and sequence TCR repertoires. Per donor, leukapheresis produced somewhere between about 0.85 and 9.5 billion PBMCs.

With regard to this clone: It lacks a known antigen. Nothing much larger sits one base from this clone, and base qualities are not available.

V loses 2 bases at its end and J loses 2 bases; junction bases beyond the gene matches: 8. The CDR3 spans 17 residues, from the cysteine through the phenylalanine. Just the 51-base CDR3 DNA is kept, in frame starting at base 1. Looking up the germline V gene yields CDR1 ENHRY and CDR2 SYGVKD. Summary of the overall study and its limitations: When four donors were compared, the shared fraction of clonotypes was about 5% for naive CD4, roughly 3.3% for naive CD8, more than 2% for memory CD4, and 0.4% for memory CD8. Larger estimated clonotype richness was generally found for naive subsets than for memory subsets. Sampling was limited to blood, and TCR repertoires in tissue likely differ from TCR repertoires in blood. The genetic and exposure-history diversity represented was limited by the small number of donors. Incomplete sequencing was indicated by rarefaction of sorted-subset datasets, despite the large sequencing depth. Compared with non-shared clonotypes, the clonotypes found in all four sorted-subset donors had higher generation probabilities. Pairwise subsampling led to the expectation that sequencing depth would affect the degree of clonotype sharing among donors.

The donors were healthy, HIV-negative adults with no recently reported acute infections or vaccinations. Every donor was a Caucasian adult residing in Nashville, Tennessee, USA. CD4+ T cells were enriched by magnetic negative selection, after which naive cells were positively selected on CD45RA and the negative fraction was taken as the memory subset. Blood was obtained by leukapheresis, after which PBMCs were separated by Ficoll-Histopaque density gradient centrifugation and cryopreserved in liquid nitrogen vapor phase. Purity and quantity of every magnetically sorted T cell population were checked by analytical flow cytometry. Genomic DNA was isolated from every sorted fraction and measured by UV absorbance on a Nanodrop 2000c. Using the deep immunoSEQ assay, TCR CDR3 regions were amplified from genomic DNA by multiplex PCR. Genomic DNA extracted from each cell subset was distributed evenly over all wells of several immunoSEQ 96-well plates, and each plate served as one replicate. For sorted subsets, roughly 200 ng of genomic DNA, equivalent to 25,000 to 35,000 T cell genomes, went into each replicate PCR. The purified libraries were quantified using a Qubit 3.0 fluorometer, sized with a Bioanalyzer 2100, and then quantified again using the KAPA Library Quantification kit. Each immunoSEQ 96-well plate was sequenced on its own single-read 150-cycle Illumina NextSeq 550 flow cell. Per the original workflow: Because only junctional sequences without quality scores were contained in the immunoSEQ output, filtering matching that applied to full-length reads could not be performed. Sequences were annotated with PyIR, a Python wrapper for IgBLAST v1.9, and V/J genes and CDR3 were assigned using IMGT germline references. Reads were removed for weak V/J assignments (E-value above 1e-6), missing CDR3, stop codons, out-of-frame junctions, or ambiguous translated residues. V3J clonotypes were defined as sequences sharing an identical inferred V gene, J gene, and CDR3 amino acid sequence. Percentage overlap between repertoires was calculated by dividing the number of shared unique clonotypes by the size of the smaller repertoire. Three approaches were used to assess repertoire richness: RTK rarefaction, the Chao1 estimator, and Recon v2.1 estimates of unobserved clonotypes. Generation probabilities were computed with OLGA for all TCRbeta clonotypes obtained by the gDNA method from four donors. Here the immuneACCESS table is served through TCRdb, limited to in-frame sequences with V and J called. Missing clones are a known gap in these copies; in checked studies unresolved V genes cover under half, and the rest lacks a known reason. V and J calls and clone size are copied from that table; D and trimming were computed from the DNA. The sample has over 2 million clones on record, 85% to 95% of them singletons. The ten largest make up 0.13% of the sample.

The rearrangement combines TRBV10-3 with TRBJ1-4; 7 nucleotides in the junction match TRBD1. The receptor's source is a man younger than 35 in good health. The sample taken for sequencing was naive CD4+ T cells sorted from blood. Sample cell subset or site, as interpreted from the label and publication: CD45RA+ positively selected. The nucleotides are TGTGCCATCAGTGAGGGGGCACAGGGGCTCACTAATGAAAAACTGTTTTTT. This sequence encodes CAISEGAQGLTNEKLFF.